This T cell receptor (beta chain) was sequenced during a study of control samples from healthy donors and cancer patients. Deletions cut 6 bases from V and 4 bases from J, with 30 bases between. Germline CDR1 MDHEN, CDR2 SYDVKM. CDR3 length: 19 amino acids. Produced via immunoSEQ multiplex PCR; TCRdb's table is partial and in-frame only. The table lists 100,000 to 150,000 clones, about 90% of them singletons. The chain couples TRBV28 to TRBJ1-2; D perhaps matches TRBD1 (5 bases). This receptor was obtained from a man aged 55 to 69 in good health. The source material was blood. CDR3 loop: CASSLPILTQTRGVYGYTF. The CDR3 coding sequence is TGTGCCAGCAGCTTACCGATATTAACACAGACCCGGGGGGTCTATGGCTACACCTTC.